This T cell receptor (beta chain) was captured by sequencing in a study of blood T cells in healthy people across ages. Overall study context: With template switching, about one barcoded beta molecule was captured per two T cells.

Germline CDR1 and CDR2: MNHNY and SVGAGI (reference sequence). Trimming removed 7 bases from V and 7 bases from J; junction bases left unmatched: 8. The CDR3 is 13 residues long. On this clonotype itself: Its antigen is not known.

Primed by a sample-barcoded 5' primer and a J-beta primer mix, a second PCR proceeded for roughly 7 to 11 cycles. Via MiXCR, TCRdb re-called the 5' RACE reads, giving one row per CDR3 protein. The sample carries under 2,000,000 distinct CDR3 sequences, about 50% recorded once. Findings of the study overall: Unsorted PBMCs blocked a conclusive comparison of naive and antigen-experienced cells.

V and J are TRBV6-6 and TRBJ1-2; 8 bases agree with TRBD1. What was sequenced was blood. This TCR came from a woman in her 40s in good health. The DNA of the CDR3 is TGTGCCAGCACCGCGGACAGGGTGTTTGGCTACACCTTC. Amino acids: CASTADRVFGYTF.